This TCR beta chain was captured by sequencing in a study of shared clonotypes between healthy human individuals. Study at large: Ranging from 18 to 49 in age, donors were a couple of women and a few men.

The healthy adult donors were HIV-negative and reported no recent acute infections or vaccinations. The run depth of the assay was deep. Each PCR replicate from the sorted subsets contained about 200 ng DNA, which is around 30,000 T cell genomes. Sequenced by immunoSEQ multiplex PCR; TCRdb stores in-frame clones only, minus some. This sample has 2,100,000 or so clones; approximately 94% occur once, and the top ten carry about 0.13%. The V end was cut by 9 bases, the J end by 4 bases, with 12 bases between. The CDR3 has 12 amino acids. Germline assignment: CDR1 SGHNT and CDR2 YYREEE (reference sequence).

This clonotype was obtained from a man younger than 35 in good health. The sample taken for sequencing was naive CD4+ T cells sorted from blood. The subset is: CD45RA+ positively selected. This sequence joins TRBV5-4 and TRBJ2-3; no clear D gene. The CDR3 coding sequence is TGTGCCACCGGTCGAGGACCAGATACGCAGTATTTT. Translation gives CATGRGPDTQYF.